The source of this TCR beta chain is a study of blood T cell repertoires in COVID-19. Study at large: Material from acute and convalescent COVID-19 was sourced from the United States, Italy and Spain. PBMCs, B-cell-depleted T cells, or T cells provided the cDNA or gDNA that made up the material.

Original data processing: Nucleated cell counts were estimated from reference gene primer amplification. Assay: immunoSEQ multiplex PCR; the TCRdb copy retains only in-frame clones and omits some. The V and J calls and the clone size are those of that table, but D and trimming were determined from the DNA. The table records about 73,000 clones, approximately 84% of them present only once. J gave up 3 bases and V 0 bases, and 5 bases lay outside the gene matches. The CDR3 covers 16 residues. Looked up from germline, CDR1 is MNHEY and CDR2 is SVGAGI. This TCR derives from a human donor in a cohort sampled during active COVID-19. This chain joins TRBV6-5 and TRBJ1-5, with 7 bases aligning to TRBD1. The specimen was peripheral blood. The CDR3 is CASSYSGTADNQPQHF. The CDR3 nucleotides are TGTGCCAGCAGTTACTCCGGGACAGCGGACAATCAGCCCCAGCATTTT.